These T cell receptor beta chains were read from a single sample in a study of CXCR3-negative and CXCR3-positive naive CD8 T cells. TCRdb reanalyzed the 5' RACE reads, giving one entry per CDR3 protein sequence and no DNA. The ten top clones account for about 20%, within a sample of approximately 60,000 distinct CDR3 sequences. The sequenced sample was memory CD8+ T cells from blood. These receptors all come from a human donor in good health. Some clones in this sample may be carry-over from other donors' samples. Both conserved end residues are part of each CDR3. Each record gives: J gene, V gene, CDR3 protein.

J: TRBJ1-1; V: TRBV5-1; CDR3: CASSFTGGNEAFF
J: TRBJ1-3; V: TRBV7-2; CDR3: CASSLYLEVPGNTIYF
J: TRBJ2-7; V: TRBV28; CDR3: CASSTKWTSGSAGSYEQYF
J: TRBJ1-4; V: TRBV20-1; CDR3: CSARPNIVDRQYTTNEKLFF
J: TRBJ2-7; V: TRBV29-1; CDR3: CSVRRVGQGVHEQYF
J: TRBJ2-7; V: TRBV10-3; CDR3: CAISEWEAGNYEQYF
J: TRBJ1-2; V: TRBV12-3/TRBV12-4; CDR3: CASSRPSDYGYTF
J: TRBJ2-7; V: TRBV4-3; CDR3: CASSPAGATYEQYF
J: TRBJ1-1; V: TRBV5-1; CDR3: CASSLDGGQLNTEAFF
J: TRBJ1-2; V: TRBV7-9; CDR3: CASSPQSLYTF
J: TRBJ2-7; V: TRBV7-2; CDR3: CASSFRGASYEQYF
J: TRBJ2-1; V: TRBV7-8; CDR3: CASSKGPGQPYNEQFF
J: TRBJ2-7; V: TRBV29-1; CDR3: CSGAGQGLSEQYF
J: TRBJ1-2; V: TRBV9; CDR3: CASSALAQGYTF
J: TRBJ1-1; V: TRBV29-1; CDR3: CSVQGGGTEAFF
J: TRBJ1-5; V: TRBV12-3/TRBV12-4; CDR3: CASSGGDSNQPQHF
J: TRBJ1-5; V: TRBV4-1; CDR3: CASSQVSARGYNQPQHF
J: TRBJ2-1; V: TRBV28; CDR3: CASSPAPQGMNEQFF
J: TRBJ2-7; V: TRBV29-1; CDR3: CSVGRGAFYEQYF
J: TRBJ1-5; V: TRBV6-4; CDR3: CASSASSNQPQHF